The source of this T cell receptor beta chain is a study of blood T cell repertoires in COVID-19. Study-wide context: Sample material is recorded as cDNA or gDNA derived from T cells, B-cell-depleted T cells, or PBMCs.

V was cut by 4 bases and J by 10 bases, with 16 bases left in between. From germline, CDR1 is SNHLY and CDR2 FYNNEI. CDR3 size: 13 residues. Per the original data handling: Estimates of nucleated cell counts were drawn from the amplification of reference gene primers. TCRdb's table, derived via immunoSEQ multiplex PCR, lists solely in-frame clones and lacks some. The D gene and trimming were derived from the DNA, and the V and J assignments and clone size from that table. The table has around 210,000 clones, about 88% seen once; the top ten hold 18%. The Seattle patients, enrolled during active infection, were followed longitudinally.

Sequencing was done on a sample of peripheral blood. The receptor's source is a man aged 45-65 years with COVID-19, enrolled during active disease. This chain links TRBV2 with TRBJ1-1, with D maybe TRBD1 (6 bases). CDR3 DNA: TGTGCCAGCAGTGTACCGCAGGGGACCGGAGCTTTCTTT. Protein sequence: CASSVPQGTGAFF.